The 29 T cell receptor beta chains below all came from one sample that was sequenced in a study of CD8+ T cells in alopecia areata. RNA was isolated and reverse transcribed to cDNA, the sequencing template. The protocol was immunoSEQ multiplex PCR, while the TCRdb copy is restricted to in-frame clones and leaves out a portion. The repertoire holds over 8,000 clones, more than 65% seen once, with over 12% in the top ten. From alopecia areata patients, lesional scalp punch biopsies and peripheral blood were collected. Sequencing was performed on skin. The receptor source for this set is a human donor with alopecia areata.

This chain joins TRBV5-1 and TRBJ2-5; weak D call: TRBD1 (8 bases). Trimming removed 4 bases at V and 2 bases at J, with 15 bases between. The length of the CDR3 is 15 residues. In germline, CDR1 is SGHRS, CDR2 YFSETQ. The DNA for the CDR3 is TGCGCCAGCAGCGAACAGGGGGGGACACAAGAGACCCAGTACTTC. Its translation is CASSEQGGTQETQYF.

This clone came up a few times. The genes are TRBV7-9 and TRBJ2-5; 11 bases line up with TRBD1. The CDR3 has 15 residues. Trimming cost V 5 bases and J 4 bases; bases outside gene matches: 6. CDR1 is SEHNR and CDR2 is FQNEAQ in the germline V gene (reference sequence). The CDR3 reads CASSHSGTGGETQYF. The CDR3, as DNA: TGTGCCAGCAGCCACTCCGGGACAGGGGGAGAGACCCAGTACTTC.

The chain has TRBV10-3 and TRBJ2-3; no reliable D call. Per the germline V gene, CDR1 is ENHRY and CDR2 is SYGVKD. The CDR3 loop spans 12 amino acids. V lost 3 bases and J 2 bases, leaving 3 bases between the germline ends. The CDR3 sequence: CAISDYTDTQYF. In nucleotides, the CDR3 is TGTGCCATCAGTGACTACACAGATACGCAGTATTTT.

This rearrangement joins TRBV7-3 to TRBJ2-1, with a possible D match to TRBD2 (5 bases). The CDR3 consists of 13 residues. V dropped 2 bases and J dropped 10 bases, with 12 bases sitting between them. The germline V gene encodes CDR1 SGHTA and CDR2 FQGTGA. In nucleotides, the CDR3 is TGTGCCAGCAGCTTAGAGAGGGCAAACGAGCAGTTCTTC. Encoded protein: CASSLERANEQFF.

This chain joins TRBV7-2 and TRBJ1-1, with a possible D match to TRBD1 (6 bases). Germline V lookup: CDR1 SGHTA, CDR2 FQGNSA. V lost 4 bases, J lost 2 bases, and 14 bases lay in between. This CDR3 is built from 15 residues. The CDR3 protein is CASSWSGTPNTEAFF. The CDR3 DNA is TGTGCCAGCAGCTGGTCCGGGACACCCAACACTGAAGCTTTCTTT.

V gene TRBV6-1 combines with J gene TRBJ2-7; D is perhaps TRBD2 (5 bases). CDR1 and CDR2 from the germline V gene are MNHNS and SASEGT. The V end was cut by 0 bases, the J end by 2 bases, with 20 bases between. The CDR3 has 18 amino acids. CDR3 bases: TGTGCCAGCAGTGAAGCAGGTGGTCTAGCTGTCGTAGCCTACGAGCAGTACTTC. Translating it yields CASSEAGGLAVVAYEQYF.

The chain combines TRBV4-2 with TRBJ2-7; 9 bases are shared with TRBD2. Looked up from germline, CDR1 is LGHNA and CDR2 is YNFKEQ. V lost 0 bases, J lost 3 bases, and 3 bases stayed unmatched. The CDR3 loop spans 15 amino acids. This chain's CDR3 is CASSQDRLAVYEQYF. The CDR3 DNA follows: TGTGCCAGCAGCCAAGATAGACTAGCGGTCTACGAGCAGTACTTC.

J is TRBJ2-5 and V is TRBV29-1, with 9 bases fitting TRBD2. Germline CDR1 is SQVTM and CDR2 is ANQGSEA. The V segment lost 7 bases and the J segment 2 bases; nucleotides outside the gene matches: 11. This CDR3 has 15 amino acids. The CDR3 sequence: CSAAGGAQRQETQYF. As DNA, the CDR3 is TGCAGCGCCGCGGGGGGGGCCCAGCGGCAAGAGACCCAGTACTTC.

This clone was counted only a few times. The rearrangement joins TRBV7-9 to TRBJ2-5; 7 bases align to TRBD2. This CDR3 has 15 residues. J gave up 2 bases and V 8 bases, and 11 bases lay outside the gene matches. CDR1 SEHNR and CDR2 FQNEAQ come from the germline V gene (reference sequence). The DNA for the CDR3 is TGTGCCAGCGCCCCCGGGGGGAGAGGGCAAGAGACCCAGTACTTC. Translation: CASAPGGRGQETQYF.

This clone was counted only a few times. This chain connects TRBV27 to TRBJ2-7, with D possibly being TRBD2 (5 bases). CDR1 is MNHEY and CDR2 is SMNVEV in the germline V gene (reference sequence). V lost 6 bases and J lost 0, with 12 bases in between. CDR3 length: 14 residues. DNA for the CDR3: TGTGCCAGCAGCCCGTCGAGGGACTCCTACGAGCAGTACTTC. Translated: CASSPSRDSYEQYF.

CDR3 coding DNA: TGTGCCAGCAGCTGGACAGGGTCGAGCACAGATACGCAGTATTTT. Its translation: CASSWTGSSTDTQYF. The chain carries TRBV7-3 and TRBJ2-3, with 8 positions matching TRBD1. Germline V gene lookup returns CDR1 SGHTA and CDR2 FQGTGA. This CDR3 is built from 15 residues. V lost 4 bases and J lost 0; bases outside the gene matches: 3.

V gene TRBV30 combines with J gene TRBJ1-5; D is uncertain. The V and J ends lost 0 bases and 3 bases respectively, with 9 bases between them. The CDR3 loop spans 14 amino acids. The germline CDR1 and CDR2 sequences are GTSNPN and SVGIG (reference sequence). The CDR3 protein is CAWSVGRINQPQHF. CDR3 DNA: TGTGCCTGGAGTGTAGGGCGGATCAATCAGCCCCAGCATTTT. Filled out from reference TRBV30 and TRBJ1-5, the complete variable domain reads SQTIHQWPATLVQPVGSPLSLECTVEGTSNPNLYWYRQAAGRGLQLLFYSVGIGQISSEVPQNLSASRPQDRQFILSSKKLLLSDSGFYLCAWSVGRINQPQHFGDGTRLSIL.

V gene TRBV7-9 combines with J gene TRBJ2-1; D gene ambiguous. V lost 4 bases and J lost 2, with 9 bases in between. Germline V gene sequence: CDR1 SEHNR, CDR2 FQNEAQ (reference sequence). This CDR3 is 14 amino acids long. The CDR3 nucleotides are TGTGCCAGCAGCTCCTCCGGAGCCTACAATGAGCAGTTCTTC. It yields the protein CASSSSGAYNEQFF.

The chain joins TRBV11-2 to TRBJ2-1; 10 bases agree with TRBD1. V lost 0 bases to trimming and J lost 7 bases; unmatched junction nucleotides: 9. CDR1 and CDR2 (germline): SGHAT, FQNNGV. This CDR3 is built from 17 residues. CDR3: CASSLDWGQGKGNEQFF. The CDR3 DNA sequence: TGTGCCAGCAGCTTAGATTGGGGACAGGGGAAGGGGAATGAGCAGTTCTTC.

This chain joins TRBV28 and TRBJ2-6; D is uncertain. The germline V gene encodes CDR1 MDHEN and CDR2 SYDVKM. The germline V and J ends were trimmed by 6 bases and 1 base, with 7 bases remaining between them. This CDR3 contains 14 residues. The CDR3 here is CASRRRSGANVLTF. The CDR3 DNA is TGTGCCAGCAGGCGGAGATCTGGGGCCAACGTCCTGACTTTC. Drawing the rest from reference TRBV28 and TRBJ2-6, the complete variable domain is DVKVTQSSRYLVKRTGEKVFLECVQDMDHENMFWYRQDPGLGLRLIYFSYDVKMKEKGDIPEGYSVSREKKERFSLILESASTNQTSMYLCASRRRSGANVLTFGAGSRLTVL.

The rearrangement links TRBV4-1 to TRBJ1-1; TRBD1 matches 8 bases. The V and J ends lost 3 bases and 4 bases, in that order; junction bases with no gene match: 10. This CDR3 has 16 amino acids. Germline V gives CDR1 MGHRA, CDR2 YSYEKL. The CDR3 sequence is CASSQARTGSGTEAFF. CDR3 sequence (DNA): TGCGCCAGCAGCCAGGCCCGGACAGGGTCCGGCACTGAAGCTTTCTTT.

Only one count was recorded for this clone. V usage is TRBV7-2 and J usage is TRBJ2-2; D is unclear. This CDR3 is built from 17 residues. Per germline, CDR1 SGHTA and CDR2 FQGNSA. V lost 1 base to trimming and J lost 0 bases, with 12 bases between them. This CDR3 reads CASSLEFSRANTGELFF. DNA for the CDR3: TGTGCCAGCAGCTTAGAGTTTAGTCGGGCGAACACCGGGGAGCTGTTTTTT.

This clone was detected a few times. The CDR3 reads CASSPGGTQYF. CDR3 DNA: TGCGCCAGCAGCCCTGGGGGGACCCAGTACTTC. This chain joins TRBV5-1 and TRBJ2-5; D may match TRBD1 or TRBD2 (5 bases each). The CDR3 length is 11 residues. Trimming left V 4 bases short and J 7 bases short, with 8 bases between. CDR1 is SGHRS and CDR2 is YFSETQ in the germline V gene.

Turning to this clone: The same CDR3 arises from other DNA sequences in this sample as well. This rearrangement joins TRBV7-9 to TRBJ2-7; 8 nucleotides line up with TRBD1. V gave up 4 bases and J gave up 4 bases; unmatched junction bases: 6. CDR3 size: 14 residues. Germline CDR1 and CDR2: SEHNR and FQNEAQ (reference sequence). CDR3 sequence: CASSSDRENYEQYF. DNA of the CDR3: TGTGCCAGCAGCTCGGACAGGGAAAATTACGAGCAGTACTTC.

The gene calls are TRBV18 and TRBJ2-6, with 9 bases matching TRBD1. The V gene end was trimmed by 2 bases and the J gene end by 1 base; junction bases not matched to a gene: 6. From germline, CDR1 is KGHSH and CDR2 LQKENI. This CDR3 has 18 residues. The CDR3 DNA sequence: TGTGCCAGCTCACCAAGGACAGGGGCTTTATCTGGGGCCAACGTCCTGACTTTC. This translates into CASSPRTGALSGANVLTF. The full variable domain, its missing parts supplied by reference TRBV18 and TRBJ2-6, is NAGVMQNPRHLVRRRGQEARLRCSPMKGHSHVYWYRQLPEEGLKFMVYLQKENIIDESGMPKERFSAEFPKEGPSILRIQQVVRGDSAAYFCASSPRTGALSGANVLTFGAGSRLTVL.

The chain couples TRBV9 to TRBJ2-2; the D gene is possibly TRBD1 (5 bases). Germline V gene data show CDR1 as SGDLS and CDR2 as YYNGEE. The V and J ends lost 4 bases and 5 bases respectively, with 9 bases between them. The CDR3 covers 13 residues. The CDR3 bases are TGTGCCAGCAGCCCCCGACAGACCGGGGAGCTGTTTTTT. Translation gives CASSPRQTGELFF.

There are a few counts of this clone. The genes are TRBV7-8 and TRBJ1-3; TRBD1 matches at 11 bases. V lost 6 bases, J lost 3 bases, and 4 bases stayed unmatched. CDR1 and CDR2 (germline): SGHVS, FQNEAQ. CDR3 length equals 15 residues. CDR3 loop: CASSWTGGGGNTIYF. The CDR3 region has the DNA TGTGCCAGCAGTTGGACAGGGGGCGGTGGAAACACCATATATTTT.

The chain has TRBV4-2 and TRBJ2-1; 8 bases are a match to TRBD1. The CDR3 is made up of 15 amino acids. CDR1 is LGHNA, CDR2 YNFKEQ, per germline. V was pared by 0 bases and J by 4 bases, with 2 bases of the junction left unmatched. This CDR3 is CASSQDNRGYNEQFF. CDR3 bases: TGTGCCAGCAGCCAAGATAACAGGGGGTACAATGAGCAGTTCTTC.

The J gene is TRBJ1-4, the V gene TRBV7-2; D is ambiguous. V dropped 0 bases and J dropped 7 bases, with 12 bases sitting between them. The V gene's germline CDR1 is SGHTA and CDR2 FQGNSA. The CDR3 covers 15 residues. CDR3 DNA: TGTGCCAGCAGCTTAGCGGCAATGACAACTGAAAAACTGTTTTTT. It yields the protein CASSLAAMTTEKLFF.

The chain carries TRBV10-1 and TRBJ2-3, with no clear D. CDR1 and CDR2 (germline): WNHNN, SYGVQD (reference sequence). The ends were cut back, 4 bases at V and 2 bases at J, with 7 bases in the middle. The CDR3 covers 13 residues. The CDR3 nucleotides read TGCGCCAGCAGTGTTCCCTTCACAGATACGCAGTATTTT. It encodes CASSVPFTDTQYF.

The J gene is TRBJ2-7, the V gene TRBV6-1; D is perhaps TRBD1 (5 bases). The CDR3 is made up of 14 amino acids. V gave up 2 bases and J gave up 4 bases, with 12 bases separating them. Germline CDR1 MNHNS, CDR2 SASEGT. CDR3 sequence (DNA): TGTGCCAGCAGTGAAAGACAGACGCTTTACGAGCAGTACTTC. Protein product: CASSERQTLYEQYF.

This chain uses TRBV15 with TRBJ2-1, with D perhaps matching TRBD2 (7 bases). Germline V CDR1 and CDR2: LNHNV, YYDKDF (reference sequence). V lost 3 bases and J 4 bases, leaving 22 bases between the germline ends. The CDR3 covers 18 residues. CDR3 bases: TGTGCCACCAGCAGGAAGGGGGGGCCTACAAGAGTTTACAATGAGCAGTTCTTC. It is translated as CATSRKGGPTRVYNEQFF.

V is TRBV28 and J is TRBJ2-1, with D perhaps TRBD2 (5 bases). Germline lookup yields CDR1 MDHEN and CDR2 SYDVKM. The CDR3 sequence is 13 residues long. Trimming pared 4 bases from V and 9 bases from J, leaving 13 bases between. CDR3 sequence reads: CASSSPSGSEQFF. In DNA form, the CDR3 reads TGTGCCAGCAGTTCACCGTCGGGAAGTGAGCAGTTCTTC.

The chain combines TRBV6-1 with TRBJ1-5; D unresolved. This CDR3 is 14 amino acids long. V lost 6 bases and J 2 bases, leaving 11 bases between the germline ends. Germline V lookup: CDR1 MNHNS, CDR2 SASEGT. The CDR3 region is CASRDYMGNQPQHF. As DNA, the CDR3 is TGTGCCAGCAGGGATTACATGGGCAATCAGCCCCAGCATTTT.